This is a list of T cell receptor beta chains from one sample in a study of blood T cell repertoires in COVID-19. Some clones are missing from TCRdb's copy, which holds only in-frame ones; the method was immunoSEQ multiplex PCR. Of around 150,000 clones listed, approximately 87% are singletons. Material: peripheral blood. These receptors were collected from a woman between 70 and 85 years old with COVID-19, enrolled during active disease. CDR3s include the opening cysteine and the closing phenylalanine or tryptophan. A D gene is named only where the DNA matches it firmly. Size values are once, few and many counts, or a class for expanded clones, and some rows have none.

V: TRBV3-1/TRBV3-2; D: TRBD1; size: NA; J: TRBJ1-4; DNA: TGTGCCGGCAGCCCGGCCCAAAGACAGGGTGAGAAACTGTTTTTT; CDR3: CAGSPAQRQGEKLFF
V: TRBV3-1/TRBV3-2; D: NA; size: NA; J: TRBJ2-7; DNA: TGTGCCAGCAGCTCCTCCCCGCTACCCTCCTACGAGCAGTACTTC; CDR3: CASSSSPLPSYEQYF
V: TRBV11-3; D: NA; size: once; J: TRBJ1-2; DNA: TGTGCCAGCAGCTTAGTCAGGAACTATGGCTACACCTTC; CDR3: CASSLVRNYGYTF
V: TRBV11-2; D: TRBD1; size: NA; J: TRBJ2-1; DNA: TGTGCCAGCAGCTTAGACGGACAGGGGGCCTATGAGCAGTTCTTC; CDR3: CASSLDGQGAYEQFF
V: TRBV28; D: TRBD1; size: NA; J: TRBJ1-2; DNA: TGTGCCAGCAGGTTACAGGGGCTTAGGGTTGACTATGGCTACACCTTC; CDR3: CASRLQGLRVDYGYTF
V: TRBV5-4; D: TRBD2; size: NA; J: TRBJ2-3; DNA: TGTGCCAGCAGCTTTCCTAGCGGGGGGCCAGATACGCAGTATTTT; CDR3: CASSFPSGGPDTQYF
V: TRBV5-1; D: NA; size: NA; J: TRBJ1-1; DNA: TGCGCCAGCAGCTTGGTCACAACAGGGTCGGGCACTGAAGCTTTCTTT; CDR3: CASSLVTTGSGTEAFF
V: TRBV4-1; D: TRBD2; size: NA; J: TRBJ2-3; DNA: TGCGCCAGCAGCCACTCGGGGGGGCACGGAGATACGCAGTATTTT; CDR3: CASSHSGGHGDTQYF
V: TRBV3-1/TRBV3-2; D: TRBD1; size: NA; J: TRBJ2-4; DNA: TGTGCCAGCAGCCAGGGACAGCCTACCAAAAACATTCAGTACTTC; CDR3: CASSQGQPTKNIQYF
V: TRBV5-6; D: TRBD1; size: once; J: TRBJ2-2; DNA: TGTGCCAGCAGCGGACAGGGGAGGCCCGGGGAGCTGTTTTTT; CDR3: CASSGQGRPGELFF
V: TRBV19; D: NA; size: NA; J: TRBJ1-2; DNA: TGTGCCAGTAACTCCGGAGTGGCGCGCCGCGGCTACACCTTC; CDR3: CASNSGVARRGYTF
V: TRBV10-3; D: TRBD1; size: NA; J: TRBJ1-1; DNA: TGTGCCATCAGACAAGGACAGGGGCGCACTGAAGCTTTCTTT; CDR3: CAIRQGQGRTEAFF
V: TRBV2; D: NA; size: NA; J: TRBJ2-1; DNA: TGTGCCAGCAGTGAGTTCGTAGGCGGGTACAATGAGCAGTTCTTC; CDR3: CASSEFVGGYNEQFF
V: TRBV10-3; D: NA; size: NA; J: TRBJ2-3; DNA: TGTGCCATCACCACAGGGCACACAGATACGCAGTATTTT; CDR3: CAITTGHTDTQYF
V: TRBV20-1; D: NA; size: NA; J: TRBJ1-5; DNA: TGCAGTGCTAGTCGGCAGGGGAGCAATCAGCCCCAGCATTTT; CDR3: CSASRQGSNQPQHF
V: TRBV28; D: NA; size: NA; J: TRBJ1-2; DNA: TGTGCCAGCAGTTCCCAGGGGTATGGCTACACCTTC; CDR3: CASSSQGYGYTF
V: TRBV19; D: TRBD1; size: once; J: TRBJ1-2; DNA: TGTGCCAGTAGTAGAAAGTTCAGGGGGGAGAACTATGGCTACACCTTC; CDR3: CASSRKFRGENYGYTF
V: TRBV30; D: NA; size: NA; J: TRBJ1-6; DNA: TGTGCCTGGAGTCTCCGGGTCCCCTATAATTCACCCCTCCACTTT; CDR3: CAWSLRVPYNSPLHF
V: TRBV6-5; D: TRBD1; size: NA; J: TRBJ1-1; DNA: TGTGCCAGCAGTTACAGGGGACAGGGGGGGGGCACTGAAGCTTTCTTT; CDR3: CASSYRGQGGGTEAFF
V: TRBV5-1; D: TRBD2; size: NA; J: TRBJ2-1; DNA: TGCGCCAGCAGCTCACTCGGGACTAGCGGGGCTGGTGAGCAGTTCTTC; CDR3: CASSSLGTSGAGEQFF
V: TRBV28; D: NA; size: NA; J: TRBJ1-1; DNA: TGTGCCAGCAGGCCCCCCCTTGGAGGGACTGAAGCTTTCTTT; CDR3: CASRPPLGGTEAFF
V: TRBV6-5; D: TRBD1; size: few; J: TRBJ1-5; DNA: TGTGCCAGCAGCCAGGGGGCCGAACAGCCCCAGCATTTT; CDR3: CASSQGAEQPQHF
V: TRBV5-1; D: NA; size: NA; J: TRBJ2-1; DNA: TGCGCCAGCAGCTTGGAAGGAGGGGAGCATGAGCAGTTCTTC; CDR3: CASSLEGGEHEQFF
V: TRBV5-1; D: NA; size: NA; J: TRBJ1-2; DNA: TGCGCCAGCAGCTTGCGGGCAGGGGATCCTTATGGCTACACCTTC; CDR3: CASSLRAGDPYGYTF
V: TRBV28; D: NA; size: NA; J: TRBJ1-2; DNA: TGTGCCAGCAGTCCCAGGGTTGAGGGCTACACCTTC; CDR3: CASSPRVEGYTF
V: TRBV15; D: NA; size: once; J: TRBJ1-2; DNA: TGTGCCACCAGCAGGGGCTGGACAACGTCTGGCTACACCTTC; CDR3: CATSRGWTTSGYTF
V: TRBV28; D: NA; size: NA; J: TRBJ1-5; DNA: TGTGCCAGCAGTCTGGGGGGAAACAATCAGCCCCAGCATTTT; CDR3: CASSLGGNNQPQHF
V: TRBV28; D: NA; size: NA; J: TRBJ1-2; DNA: TGTGCCAGCAGGACTTCGGGGTATGGCTACACCTTC; CDR3: CASRTSGYGYTF
V: TRBV21-1; D: NA; size: NA; J: TRBJ1-4; DNA: TGTGCCAGAGGACCTGACAGCTCAACTAATGAAAAACTGTTTTTT; CDR3: CARGPDSSTNEKLFF
V: TRBV11-2; D: TRBD1; size: NA; J: TRBJ2-2; DNA: TGTGCCAGCAGCTTAGTGGTATCGACAGGGGTCACCGGGGAGCTGTTTTTT; CDR3: CASSLVVSTGVTGELFF
V: TRBV18; D: TRBD1; size: NA; J: TRBJ1-1; DNA: TGTGCCAGCTCACGACAGGGGGGAAACACTGAAGCTTTCTTT; CDR3: CASSRQGGNTEAFF
V: TRBV5-8; D: NA; size: few; J: TRBJ2-5; DNA: TGTGCCAGCAGCCCGGGACATTTTCGGTACCAAGAGACCCAGTACTTC; CDR3: CASSPGHFRYQETQYF
V: TRBV27; D: NA; size: NA; J: TRBJ1-6; DNA: TGTGCCAGCAGTTCGAACAGCATGAATTCACCCCTCCACTTT; CDR3: CASSSNSMNSPLHF
V: TRBV28; D: TRBD1; size: NA; J: TRBJ1-2; DNA: TGTGCCAGCAGGCCACAGGGGGTCGCTGGCTACACCTTC; CDR3: CASRPQGVAGYTF
V: TRBV3-1/TRBV3-2; D: NA; size: NA; J: TRBJ2-2; DNA: TGTGCCAGCAGCCAAGACCCCCCTTTGGGCGGGGTCGGCACCGGGGAGCTGTTTTTT; CDR3: CASSQDPPLGGVGTGELFF
V: TRBV7-2; D: TRBD1; size: NA; J: TRBJ1-5; DNA: TGTGCCAGCACCGGGACAGGAAGCCAGCCCCAGCATTTT; CDR3: CASTGTGSQPQHF
V: TRBV28; D: TRBD2; size: NA; J: TRBJ2-1; DNA: TGTGCCAGCAGTTTTACCTTCGGGACTAGCGGGGGGGCCGGGCAGTTCTTC; CDR3: CASSFTFGTSGGAGQFF
V: TRBV6-5; D: NA; size: NA; J: TRBJ2-2; DNA: TGTGCCAGCACCGACTATTTAGGGGAGCTGTTTTTT; CDR3: CASTDYLGELFF
V: TRBV9; D: NA; size: NA; J: TRBJ2-7; DNA: TGTGCCAGCAGCGTAGGGTATGGGGCAGCCAGCTACGAGCAGTACTTC; CDR3: CASSVGYGAASYEQYF
V: TRBV11-2; D: TRBD1; size: NA; J: TRBJ1-2; DNA: TGTGCCAGCAGCCTCGGGACAGCCGATTACTATGGCTACACCTTC; CDR3: CASSLGTADYYGYTF
V: TRBV5-5; D: NA; size: NA; J: TRBJ1-1; DNA: TGTGCCAGCAGCTTGGGAGGGAACACTGAAGCTTTCTTT; CDR3: CASSLGGNTEAFF
V: TRBV6-4; D: TRBD2; size: many; J: TRBJ2-3; DNA: TGTGCCAGCAGTGCGAATAGCGGGGGGGCAGATACGCAGTATTTT; CDR3: CASSANSGGADTQYF
V: TRBV6-5; D: TRBD1; size: NA; J: TRBJ1-4; DNA: TGTGCCAGCAGTTGGGTCCAGGGGGGCGAAAAACTGTTTTTT; CDR3: CASSWVQGGEKLFF